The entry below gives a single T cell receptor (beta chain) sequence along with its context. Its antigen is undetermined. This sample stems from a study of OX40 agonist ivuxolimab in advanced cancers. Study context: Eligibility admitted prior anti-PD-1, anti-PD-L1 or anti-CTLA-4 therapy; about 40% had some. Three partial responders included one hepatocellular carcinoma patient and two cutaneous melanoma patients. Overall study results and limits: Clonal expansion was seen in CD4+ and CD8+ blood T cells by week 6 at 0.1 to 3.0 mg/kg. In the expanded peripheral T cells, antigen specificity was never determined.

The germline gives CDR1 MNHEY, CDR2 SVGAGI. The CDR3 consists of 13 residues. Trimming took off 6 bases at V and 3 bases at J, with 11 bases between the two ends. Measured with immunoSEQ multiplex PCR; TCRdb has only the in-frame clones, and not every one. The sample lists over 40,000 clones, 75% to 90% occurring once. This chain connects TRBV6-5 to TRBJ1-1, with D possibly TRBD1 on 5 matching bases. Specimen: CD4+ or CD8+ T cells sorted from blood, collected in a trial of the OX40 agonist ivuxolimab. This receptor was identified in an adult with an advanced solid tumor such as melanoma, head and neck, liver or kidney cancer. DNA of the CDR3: TGTGCCAGCAGCCCAAGACAGCACACTGAAGCTTTCTTT. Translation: CASSPRQHTEAFF.